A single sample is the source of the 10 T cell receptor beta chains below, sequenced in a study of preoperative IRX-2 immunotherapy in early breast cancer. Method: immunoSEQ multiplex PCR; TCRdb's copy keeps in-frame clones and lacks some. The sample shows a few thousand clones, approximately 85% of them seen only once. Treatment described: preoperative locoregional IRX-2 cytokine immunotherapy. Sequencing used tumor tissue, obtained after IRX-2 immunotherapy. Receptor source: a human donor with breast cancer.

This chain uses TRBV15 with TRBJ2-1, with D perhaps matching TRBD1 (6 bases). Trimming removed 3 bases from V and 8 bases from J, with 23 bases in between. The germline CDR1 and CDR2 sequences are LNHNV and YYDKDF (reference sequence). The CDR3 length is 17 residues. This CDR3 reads CATSSYSGTHDSDEQFF. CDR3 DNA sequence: TGTGCCACCAGCAGCTACTCCGGGACACACGATAGCGATGAGCAGTTCTTC.

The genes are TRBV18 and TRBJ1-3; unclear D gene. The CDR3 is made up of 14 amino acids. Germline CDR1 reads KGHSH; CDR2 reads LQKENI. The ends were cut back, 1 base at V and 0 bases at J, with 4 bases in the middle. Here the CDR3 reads CASSPQGSGNTIYF. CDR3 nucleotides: TGTGCCAGCTCACCACAGGGCTCTGGAAACACCATATATTTT.

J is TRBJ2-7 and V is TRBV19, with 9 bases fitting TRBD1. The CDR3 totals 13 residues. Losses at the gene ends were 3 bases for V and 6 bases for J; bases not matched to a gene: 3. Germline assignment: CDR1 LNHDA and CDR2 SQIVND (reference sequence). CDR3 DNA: TGTGCCAGTAGTATCAGACAGGGGGTCGAGCAGTACTTC. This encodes CASSIRQGVEQYF.

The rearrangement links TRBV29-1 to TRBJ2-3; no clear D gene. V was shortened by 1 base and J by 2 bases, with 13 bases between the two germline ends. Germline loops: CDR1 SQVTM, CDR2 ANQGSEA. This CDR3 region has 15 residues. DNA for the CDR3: TGCAGCGTTGAAGGGGTGAGAGGCTACACAGATACGCAGTATTTT. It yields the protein CSVEGVRGYTDTQYF.

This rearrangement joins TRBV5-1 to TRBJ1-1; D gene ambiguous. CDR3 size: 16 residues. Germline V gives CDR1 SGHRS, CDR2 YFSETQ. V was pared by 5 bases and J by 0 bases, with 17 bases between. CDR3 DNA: TGCGCCAGCAGACCGTTGGGCGGGTTCATGAACACTGAAGCTTTCTTT. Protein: CASRPLGGFMNTEAFF.

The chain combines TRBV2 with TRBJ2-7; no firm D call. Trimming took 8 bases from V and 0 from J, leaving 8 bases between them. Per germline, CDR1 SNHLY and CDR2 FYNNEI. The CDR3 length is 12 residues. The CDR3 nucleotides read TGTGCCAGCCAGTCTACCTCCTACGAGCAGTACTTC. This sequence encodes CASQSTSYEQYF.

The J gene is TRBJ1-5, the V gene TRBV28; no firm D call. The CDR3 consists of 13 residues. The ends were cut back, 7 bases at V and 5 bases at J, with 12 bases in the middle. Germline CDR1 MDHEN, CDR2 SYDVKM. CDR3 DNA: TGTGCCAGCACCGCCATTTTCGATCAGCCCCAGCATTTT. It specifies CASTAIFDQPQHF. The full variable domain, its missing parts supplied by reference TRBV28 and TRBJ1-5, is DVKVTQSSRYLVKRTGEKVFLECVQDMDHENMFWYRQDPGLGLRLIYFSYDVKMKEKGDIPEGYSVSREKKERFSLILESASTNQTSMYLCASTAIFDQPQHFGDGTRLSIL.

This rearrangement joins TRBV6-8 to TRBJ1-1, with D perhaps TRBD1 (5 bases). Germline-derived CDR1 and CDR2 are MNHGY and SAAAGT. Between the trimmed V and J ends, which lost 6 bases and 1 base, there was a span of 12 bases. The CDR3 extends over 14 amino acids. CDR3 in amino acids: CASSHLGGNTEAFF. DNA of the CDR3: TGTGCCAGCAGCCACTTGGGGGGGAACACTGAAGCTTTCTTT.

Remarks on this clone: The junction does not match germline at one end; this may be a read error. For the CDR3, the DNA is TGTGCCAGTGTGGACTGGGCGGCGTCTGGAAACACCATATATTTT. It yields the protein CASVDWAASGNTIYF. The chain has TRBV12-5 and TRBJ1-3; no firm D call. CDR3 length: 15 residues. CDR1 LGHNT and CDR2 FRNRAP come from the germline V gene.

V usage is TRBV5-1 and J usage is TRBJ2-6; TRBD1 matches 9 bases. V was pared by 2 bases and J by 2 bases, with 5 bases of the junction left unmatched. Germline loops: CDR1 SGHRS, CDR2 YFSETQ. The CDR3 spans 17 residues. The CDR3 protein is CASSLRTGEPGANVLTF. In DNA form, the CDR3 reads TGCGCCAGCAGCTTAAGGACAGGGGAACCTGGGGCCAACGTCCTGACTTTC.